These 8 T cell receptor beta chains originate from one sample sequenced in a study of blood T cell repertoires in COVID-19. Measured with immunoSEQ multiplex PCR; TCRdb has only the in-frame clones, and not every one. Of 120,000 or so clones listed, around nine tenths are singletons. The material sequenced was peripheral blood. The receptors originated from a human donor in a cohort sampled during active COVID-19.

V gene TRBV28 combines with J gene TRBJ2-7; TRBD1 matches at 10 bases. CDR3 length: 14 amino acids. V lost 0 bases and J lost 9; bases outside the gene matches: 5. The V gene's germline CDR1 is MDHEN and CDR2 SYDVKM. The CDR3 nucleotides read TGTGCCAGCAGTTTATGGGGACAGGGGTCGGGGCAGTACTTC. Translation: CASSLWGQGSGQYF.

This chain links TRBV6-1 with TRBJ2-1, with TRBD1 matching over 8 bases. The J segment lost 2 bases and the V segment lost 2 bases, leaving 5 bases of the junction unmatched. Germline loops: CDR1 MNHNS, CDR2 SASEGT. The CDR3 spans 16 residues. CDR3 sequence (DNA): TGTGCCAGCAGTGAACTTCGACAGGGGCCCTACAATGAGCAGTTCTTC. Encoded protein: CASSELRQGPYNEQFF.

The V and J genes are TRBV18 and TRBJ2-7; 11 nucleotides line up with TRBD2. CDR3 length equals 15 residues. The V gene end was trimmed by 3 bases and the J gene end by 1 base; junction bases not matched to a gene: 2. The germline gives CDR1 KGHSH, CDR2 LQKENI. The CDR3, as DNA: TGTGCCAGCTCACCGGGGACTAGCGGTTCCTACGAGCAGTACTTC. It is translated as CASSPGTSGSYEQYF.

This clone is medium-sized by share. The chain has TRBV2 and TRBJ1-5; 8 nucleotides line up with TRBD1. CDR3 size: 14 residues. The V gene's germline CDR1 is SNHLY and CDR2 FYNNEI. V gave up 3 bases and J gave up 2 bases; unmatched junction bases: 0. The DNA for the CDR3 is TGTGCCAGCAGTGAGACAGGGGGCAATCAGCCCCAGCATTTT. Translated: CASSETGGNQPQHF. The full variable domain, rest sourced from reference TRBV2 and TRBJ1-5, is EPEVTQTPSHQVTQMGQEVILRCVPISNHLYFYWYRQILGQKVEFLVSFYNNEISEKSEIFDDQFSVERPDGSNFTLKIRSTKLEDSAMYFCASSETGGNQPQHFGDGTRLSIL.

This chain uses TRBV4-3 with TRBJ1-2; no firm D call. Germline values: CDR1 LGHNA, CDR2 YSLEER. Trimming removed 0 bases from V and 8 bases from J, with 10 bases in between. The CDR3 is made up of 13 amino acids. The CDR3 DNA reads TGCGCCAGCAGCCAAGATCCAGGAGGGGGCTACACCTTC. Residues: CASSQDPGGGYTF.

This clone was observed a few times. The chain combines TRBV9 with TRBJ2-7, with D possibly TRBD2 on 6 matching bases. CDR3 length: 16 amino acids. The V and J ends lost 0 bases and 0 bases respectively, with 13 bases between them. Germline loops: CDR1 SGDLS, CDR2 YYNGEE. CDR3 residues: CASSVDVRGSSYEQYF. CDR3 coding DNA: TGTGCCAGCAGCGTAGACGTGCGGGGAAGCTCCTACGAGCAGTACTTC.

Notes on this clone: In the same sample, other DNA sequences code for this CDR3. V is TRBV24-1 and J is TRBJ2-1; TRBD2 is a possible D gene (5 bases). The CDR3 has 11 residues. Trimming stripped 3 bases from V and 10 bases from J, with 6 bases between. Germline V CDR1 and CDR2: KGHDR, SFDVKD. The CDR3 coding sequence is TGTGCCACCAGTGATCGAGGGGAGCAGTTCTTC. Residues: CATSDRGEQFF.

This chain uses TRBV10-3 with TRBJ2-3; 7 bases are shared with TRBD2. CDR3 length equals 17 residues. With V trimmed by 0 bases and J by 4 bases, 10 bases remained unmatched. CDR1 ENHRY and CDR2 SYGVKD come from the germline V gene. This CDR3 is CAISESQTSRVADTQYF. The CDR3 bases are TGTGCCATCAGTGAGTCGCAGACTAGCCGAGTTGCAGATACGCAGTATTTT.